This T cell receptor beta chain was recorded in a study of cytomegalovirus exposure and HLA in healthy donors. Study observations and caveats: An ancestry cluster, one associated with Asian ancestry, reportedly showed fewer N-insertions than the roughly 700-donor mean in a later analysis. Despite most TCR sequences being rare, some public TCRs occurred in many donors.

PCR primers comprised 60 Vbeta and 13 Jbeta primers. Libraries were prepared by immunoSEQ multiplex PCR; TCRdb keeps only in-frame clonotypes and omits some of them. The sample lists 130,000 or so clones, nearly 80% seen once, with around 1% in the top ten. V gave up 2 bases and J gave up 2 bases; unmatched junction bases: 4. The CDR3 totals 14 residues. Germline V gene lookup returns CDR1 SQVTM and CDR2 ANQGSEA. Comment on this clone: Its specificity is unknown.

The V gene is TRBV29-1, the J gene TRBJ2-3, with 7 positions matching TRBD1. The receptor was derived from a male donor in good health and CMV-seronegative. Sequencing input: PBMCs. Written as DNA, the CDR3 is TGCAGCGTTGAACGACAGGGATTCACAGATACGCAGTATTTT. Encoded protein: CSVERQGFTDTQYF.